Presented here are 10 T cell receptor beta chains from one specimen sequenced in a study of blood T cell repertoires in COVID-19. Libraries were prepared by immunoSEQ multiplex PCR; TCRdb keeps only in-frame clonotypes and omits some of them. The sample holds around 200,000 clones; about 85% are singletons and the top ten take roughly 7%. Input material: peripheral blood. The origin of the receptors is an elderly woman in a cohort sampled during active or convalescent COVID-19.

The genes are TRBV5-4 and TRBJ2-3; D remains unclear. The CDR3 runs to 14 residues. The V end was cut by 3 bases, the J end by 2 bases, with 10 bases between. Per the germline V gene, CDR1 is SGHNT and CDR2 is YYREEE (reference sequence). CDR3 bases: TGTGCCAGCAGCTCCAACACGTTCACAGATACGCAGTATTTT. This encodes CASSSNTFTDTQYF.

The chain links TRBV19 to TRBJ2-1; 14 bases agree with TRBD2. After removal of 7 bases from V and 6 bases from J, the junction contained 5 bases not matched to a gene. The CDR3 is made up of 15 amino acids. Per the germline V gene, CDR1 is LNHDA and CDR2 is SQIVND (reference sequence). The CDR3 nucleotides are TGTGCCAGTACCCACGGACTAGCGGGAGGCAATGAGCAGTTCTTC. Protein: CASTHGLAGGNEQFF.

The J gene is TRBJ2-7, the V gene TRBV29-1; D is undetermined. The CDR3 contains 13 residues. Germline-derived CDR1 and CDR2 are SQVTM and ANQGSEA. V lost 1 base to trimming and J lost 3 bases, with 10 bases between them. CDR3 sequence reads: CSVEGGRDYEQYF. The CDR3 coding sequence is TGCAGCGTTGAAGGAGGTCGTGACTACGAGCAGTACTTC.

V is TRBV2 and J is TRBJ2-7; TRBD2 is a possible D gene (6 bases). The V gene's germline CDR1 is SNHLY and CDR2 FYNNEI. The CDR3 is 17 residues long. V was clipped by 3 bases and J by 2 bases, with 20 bases between them. In DNA form, the CDR3 reads TGTGCCAGCAGTGAGGGGGGAGTCACATCTAGCCCCTACGAGCAGTACGTC. Translated, it gives CASSEGGVTSSPYEQYV.

The chain recombines TRBV4-3 with TRBJ1-2; D perhaps matches TRBD1 (5 bases). Germline-derived CDR1 and CDR2 are LGHNA and YSLEER. V gave up 1 base and J gave up 8 bases, with 11 bases separating them. The CDR3 length is 13 residues. The CDR3 DNA follows: TGCGCCAGCAGCCAAGGTGTGCAGGGAGGCTACACCTTC. Amino acids: CASSQGVQGGYTF.

The J gene is TRBJ2-1, the V gene TRBV7-8, with D hard to call. CDR3 length: 12 residues. In germline, CDR1 is SGHVS, CDR2 FQNEAQ. V lost 1 base, J lost 8 bases, and 6 bases lay in between. CDR3 protein: CASSLVRDEQFF. CDR3 sequence (DNA): TGTGCCAGCAGCTTAGTTCGCGATGAGCAGTTCTTC.

V and J are TRBV29-1 and TRBJ2-2; maybe TRBD2 (5 bases). V shed 3 bases and J shed 6 bases, with 14 bases lying between them. This CDR3 contains 14 residues. Germline lookup yields CDR1 SQVTM and CDR2 ANQGSEA. CDR3 loop: CSVESLLRAGELFF. For the CDR3, the DNA is TGCAGCGTTGAGTCCCTTTTGCGGGCCGGGGAGCTGTTTTTT.

The chain recombines TRBV4-2 with TRBJ1-2; 10 nucleotides align to TRBD1. Germline V CDR1 and CDR2: LGHNA, YNFKEQ. The CDR3 runs to 17 residues. Trimming removed 1 base from V and 5 bases from J; junction bases left unmatched: 10. DNA for the CDR3: TGTGCCAGCAGCCAAGCCGTTTCGGACAGGGGGAGGTATGGCTACACCTTC. This gives the protein CASSQAVSDRGRYGYTF.

The chain has TRBV30 and TRBJ1-6, with 7 positions matching TRBD1. The germline V gene has CDR1 GTSNPN and CDR2 SVGIG (reference sequence). The CDR3 covers 14 residues. Trimming cost V 7 bases and J 4 bases; bases outside gene matches: 7. The DNA of the CDR3 is TGTGCCTTCCCCGACAGGGCGTATAATTCACCCCTCCACTTT. The encoded protein is CAFPDRAYNSPLHF.

CDR3 residues: CASSPRGSVGGEQYF. The CDR3 DNA reads as TGTGCCAGCAGCCCGAGAGGATCCGTGGGGGGGGAGCAGTACTTC. The genes are TRBV9 and TRBJ2-7; the match to TRBD2 covers 7 bases. V lost 4 bases to trimming and J lost 7 bases; unmatched junction nucleotides: 14. This CDR3 has 15 residues. Germline CDR1 and CDR2: SGDLS and YYNGEE.